These T cell receptor beta chains were read from a single sample in a study of cytomegalovirus exposure and HLA in healthy donors. The protocol was immunoSEQ multiplex PCR, while the TCRdb copy is restricted to in-frame clones and leaves out a portion. This specimen shows about 150,000 clones; the ten leading clones hold around 1.7%. The sequenced sample was PBMCs. These receptors were collected from a woman in her forties or fifties in good health and CMV-seronegative. CDR3s include the opening cysteine and the closing phenylalanine or tryptophan. The D gene is left open where the match is weak.

V	J	D	DNA	CDR3
TRBV9	TRBJ1-2	.	TGTGCCAGCAGCGTCGGACGGGAAGCGTCGAACTATGGCTACACCTTC	CASSVGREASNYGYTF
TRBV9	TRBJ1-3	TRBD1	TGTGCCAGCAGCGGGCAGGGACAGGGCGGATCTGGAAACACCATATATTTT	CASSGQGQGGSGNTIYF
TRBV29-1	TRBJ1-1	.	TGCAGCGTTGAACGGGTAATGAACACTGAAGCTTTCTTT	CSVERVMNTEAFF
TRBV19	TRBJ2-1	TRBD2	TGTGCCAGTAACAGACCCAGCGGGGGAAGCTCCTACAATGAGCAGTTCTTC	CASNRPSGGSSYNEQFF
TRBV5-4	TRBJ2-2	TRBD2	TGTGCCAGCAGCACACTAGCGGGGACCGGGGAGCTGTTTTTT	CASSTLAGTGELFF
TRBV2	TRBJ2-7	TRBD2	TGTGCCATTCCTTTGGGAGGGAATCCCTACGAGCAGTACTTC	CAIPLGGNPYEQYF
TRBV7-8	TRBJ1-1	.	TGTGCCAGCAGCTTAGTAGGGGCGCACACTGAAGCTTTCTTT	CASSLVGAHTEAFF
TRBV27	TRBJ2-2	TRBD2	TGTGCCAGCAGTTTACCCGGGACTAGCGGGAGGGCCAACACCGGGGAGCTGTTTTTT	CASSLPGTSGRANTGELFF
TRBV5-6	TRBJ2-1	.	TGTGCCAGCAGCTTGGGGCGGGTTTCTGAGCAGTTCTTC	CASSLGRVSEQFF
TRBV4-3	TRBJ2-3	TRBD2	TGCGCCAGCAGCCAAGATCCCCACAGCGGGAGGGCAGATACGCAGTATTTT	CASSQDPHSGRADTQYF
TRBV7-3	TRBJ2-3	TRBD2	TGTGCCAGCAGCTTGACTAGCGGGAGGGGCACAGATACGCAGTATTTT	CASSLTSGRGTDTQYF
TRBV7-3	TRBJ2-1	.	TGTGCCAGCAGCACATATGCTAGCGTAGGTGAGCAGTTCTTC	CASSTYASVGEQFF
TRBV2	TRBJ1-3	.	TGTGCCAGCTGGACAGAGGACACCATATATTTT	CASWTEDTIYF
TRBV5-1	TRBJ2-7	.	TGCGCCAGCAGCTTGATGTCCGAACTGGACGAGCAGTACTTC	CASSLMSELDEQYF